This entry lists 29 T cell receptor beta chains sequenced from one sample in a study of T-cell memory formation after mild COVID-19. TCRdb used MiXCR to reprocess the 5' RACE reads, holding one entry per CDR3 protein. The sample contains roughly 480,000 distinct CDR3 sequences, 20% to 30% of which appear only once. Material: PBMCs or a T cell subset sorted from them (not recorded which). The source is an adult woman who had mild COVID-19 (a few samples of this study predate the infection). Cell type and time point are not known.

The V gene is TRBV20-1, the J gene TRBJ1-5, with D unresolved. This CDR3 contains 13 residues. V was shortened by 6 bases and J by 0 bases, with 9 bases between the two germline ends. The V gene's germline CDR1 is DFQATT and CDR2 SNEGSKA (reference sequence). Here the CDR3 DNA reads TGCAGTGCCCTCGCCCTTAGCAATCAGCCCCAGCATTTT. Translating it yields CSALALSNQPQHF.

This clonotype showed up just a few times. The missing conserved phenylalanine or tryptophan at the end of this CDR3 makes a read error likely. The DNA is omitted, as the CDR3 cannot be located on it reliably, and the CDR3 follows TCRdb's listing. V gene TRBV2 combines with J gene TRBJ2-1; the table's D call of TRBD1 was not tested on the DNA. The CDR3 is 8 residues long, ends included. Germline CDR1 reads SNHLY; CDR2 reads FYNNEI. The CDR3: CASSPQYI.

In its sample, this clonotype was seen a few times. The V call is TRBV4-1, the J call TRBJ2-5, with TRBD2 matching over 12 bases. The V and J ends lost 1 base and 5 bases, in that order; junction bases with no gene match: 8. The CDR3 runs to 17 residues. The germline V gene has CDR1 MGHRA and CDR2 YSYEKL. CDR3 sequence (DNA): TGCGCCAGCAGCCAAGTGACTAGCGGGGGTTCGCGGGAGACCCAGTACTTC. Amino acid sequence: CASSQVTSGGSRETQYF.

There are a few counts of this clonotype. The chain recombines TRBV30 with TRBJ1-2; no definite D call. The V gene's germline CDR1 is GTSNPN and CDR2 SVGIG (reference sequence). This CDR3 is 15 amino acids long. V lost 0 bases and J 6 bases, leaving 17 bases between the germline ends. CDR3 amino acids: CAWSVWTAVGNGYTF. The CDR3, as DNA: TGTGCCTGGAGTGTATGGACGGCAGTAGGAAATGGCTACACCTTC.

The rearrangement joins TRBV5-1 to TRBJ2-7, with D possibly matching TRBD2 (7 bases). The length of the CDR3 is 13 residues. In germline, CDR1 is SGHRS, CDR2 YFSETQ. V lost 6 bases to trimming and J lost 3 bases, with 13 bases between them. The CDR3 DNA is TGCGCCAGCACCGGGGGCGGGAGCTACGAGCAGTACTTC. Protein: CASTGGGSYEQYF.

The chain recombines TRBV29-1 with TRBJ2-3, with D perhaps matching TRBD1 (5 bases). The ends were cut back, 5 bases at V and 3 bases at J, with 15 bases in the middle. This CDR3 region has 14 residues. Per the germline V gene, CDR1 is SQVTM and CDR2 is ANQGSEA. For the CDR3, the DNA is TGCAGCGTTAGTGACAGAGTTGAAACAGATACGCAGTATTTT. Translated, it gives CSVSDRVETDTQYF.

This clonotype was seen a few times. The CDR3 region is CASSPSVGNTIYF. The CDR3 DNA is TGTGCCAGCTCACCATCTGTCGGAAACACCATATATTTT. The V call is TRBV18, the J call TRBJ1-3; D not certain. CDR1 is KGHSH and CDR2 is LQKENI in the germline V gene. With 2 bases removed from V and 4 bases from J, the gap between germline ends came to 6 bases. The CDR3 totals 13 residues.

The chain has TRBV27 and TRBJ2-1; D remains ambiguous. The CDR3 sequence is 16 residues long. The V and J ends lost 3 bases and 0 bases respectively, with 12 bases between them. Germline-derived CDR1 and CDR2 are MNHEY and SMNVEV (reference sequence). The CDR3 region is CASSFIAASSYNEQFF. CDR3 nucleotides: TGTGCCAGCAGTTTTATTGCAGCTAGCTCCTACAATGAGCAGTTCTTC.

DNA for the CDR3: TGTGCCAGCAGGGACCAGGGGTGGGGGGCCAAAAACATTCAGTACTTC. It specifies CASRDQGWGAKNIQYF. The chain recombines TRBV5-8 with TRBJ2-4; TRBD1 might be the D (6 bases). Trimming removed 5 bases from V and 1 base from J, with 16 bases in between. The CDR3 is 16 residues long. Per germline, CDR1 SGHTS and CDR2 YDEGEE.

V and J are TRBV20-1 and TRBJ2-5, with D unresolved. The length of the CDR3 is 15 residues. V lost 2 bases and J lost 2, with 15 bases in between. The germline CDR1 and CDR2 sequences are DFQATT and SNEGSKA (reference sequence). Written as DNA, the CDR3 is TGCAGTGCTAGACTCCCGGTAACAGCGCAAGAGACCCAGTACTTC. Translation: CSARLPVTAQETQYF.

This clonotype was detected a few times. This chain joins TRBV9 and TRBJ1-5; no firm D call. There are 13 residues in the CDR3. Trimming took 0 bases from V and 6 from J, leaving 7 bases between them. CDR1 SGDLS and CDR2 YYNGEE come from the germline V gene. CDR3 DNA: TGTGCCAGCAGCGTAGATTTGGGTCAGCCCCAGCATTTT. This encodes CASSVDLGQPQHF.

The chain carries TRBV12-3 or TRBV12-4 and TRBJ2-7; D not certain. The CDR3 consists of 12 residues. Trimming shortened V by 5 bases and J by 9 bases, and 14 bases separated the two germline ends. CDR3 DNA: TGTGCCAGCAGTCCGGGTGGCCCCATGCAGTACTTC. Its translation: CASSPGGPMQYF.

This clonotype was observed a handful of times. This sequence joins TRBV13 and TRBJ2-3; possible D gene TRBD2, 6 bases. The germline V gene encodes CDR1 PRHDT and CDR2 FYEKMQ (reference sequence). V lost 5 bases, J lost 0 bases, and 15 bases lay in between. The CDR3 covers 16 residues. CDR3 DNA: TGTGCCAGCAGCCCAAATCCCGGGACTAGCACAGATACGCAGTATTTT. Translated: CASSPNPGTSTDTQYF.

This clonotype was observed a handful of times. The rearrangement uses TRBV12-3 or TRBV12-4 and TRBJ1-1; D ambiguous. Deletions cut 5 bases from V and 4 bases from J, with 14 bases between. The CDR3 covers 14 residues. DNA of the CDR3: TGTGCCAGCAGTGAGGTCTCTGGCGGCACTGAAGCTTTCTTT. Protein: CASSEVSGGTEAFF.

This clonotype appeared a few times. J is TRBJ2-3 and V is TRBV5-1, with TRBD1 identical over 7 bases. Germline V gene data show CDR1 as SGHRS and CDR2 as YFSETQ. V shed 1 base and J 3 bases; nucleotides not matched to a gene: 8. CDR3 length: 16 residues. This CDR3 is CASSLQGGAWTDTQYF. CDR3 nucleotide sequence: TGCGCCAGCAGCTTGCAAGGGGGCGCTTGGACAGATACGCAGTATTTT.

This clonotype was detected only a few times. This chain joins TRBV24-1 and TRBJ1-2; D is perhaps TRBD1 (5 bases). The V and J ends lost 2 bases and 5 bases respectively, with 14 bases between them. CDR3 length: 15 amino acids. CDR1 KGHDR and CDR2 SFDVKD come from the germline V gene. CDR3 region: CATSDSQGIRYGYTF. In DNA form, the CDR3 reads TGTGCCACCAGTGATTCGCAGGGTATCCGGTATGGCTACACCTTC.

The chain is built from TRBV27 and TRBJ2-1; 7 bases are shared with TRBD1. The trim removed 6 bases at V and 7 bases at J, leaving 12 bases unmatched. Germline CDR1 reads MNHEY; CDR2 reads SMNVEV (reference sequence). This CDR3 is built from 15 residues. The CDR3 region is CASRKTGQVWNEQFF. CDR3 nucleotide sequence: TGTGCCAGCAGAAAGACAGGGCAGGTATGGAATGAGCAGTTCTTC.

This clonotype was recorded a few times. The chain joins TRBV11-2 to TRBJ2-2, with TRBD2 as a possible D gene (5 bases). This CDR3 region has 17 residues. Germline assignment: CDR1 SGHAT and CDR2 FQNNGV. V gave up 5 bases and J gave up 0 bases, with 16 bases separating them. CDR3 nucleotide sequence: TGTGCCAGCAGCCTTCGAGGGAAAACGACGAACACCGGGGAGCTGTTTTTT. Translation: CASSLRGKTTNTGELFF.

J is TRBJ1-1 and V is TRBV7-9; D might be TRBD1 (5 bases). Germline CDR1 reads SEHNR; CDR2 reads FQNEAQ (reference sequence). Trimming pared 1 base from V and 0 bases from J, leaving 12 bases between. The CDR3 consists of 16 residues. The CDR3: CASSLGGTTLNTEAFF. The CDR3 bases are TGTGCCAGCAGCTTAGGTGGGACTACCCTGAACACTGAAGCTTTCTTT.

This clonotype was seen a few times. The rearrangement links TRBV27 to TRBJ2-3; the D gene is possibly TRBD2 (5 bases). V lost 3 bases and J 3 bases, leaving 13 bases between the germline ends. Germline V gene data show CDR1 as MNHEY and CDR2 as SMNVEV (reference sequence). This CDR3 comprises 15 residues. This CDR3 reads CASSLVRGRTDTQYF. The CDR3 DNA follows: TGTGCCAGCAGTTTGGTCCGGGGTAGGACAGATACGCAGTATTTT.

The V gene is TRBV7-9, the J gene TRBJ1-1, with TRBD1 as a possible D gene (5 bases). The V gene's germline CDR1 is SEHNR and CDR2 FQNEAQ (reference sequence). V dropped 5 bases and J dropped 4 bases, with 11 bases sitting between them. The CDR3 totals 13 residues. The CDR3 DNA is TGTGCCAGCAGCCGCAACGGGGGCACTGAAGCTTTCTTT. Protein: CASSRNGGTEAFF. Based on the CDR3 plus reference TRBV7-9 and TRBJ1-1, the full variable domain is DTGVSQNPRHKITKRGQNVTFRCDPISEHNRLYWYRQTLGQGPEFLTYFQNEAQLEKSRLLSDRFSAERPKGSFSTLEIQRTEQGDSAMYLCASSRNGGTEAFFGQGTRLTVV.

This chain uses TRBV27 with TRBJ1-1; D gene ambiguous. Trimming stripped 7 bases from V and 1 base from J, with 7 bases between. The CDR3 contains 12 residues. Germline V lookup: CDR1 MNHEY, CDR2 SMNVEV (reference sequence). The CDR3 is CASMAWNTEAFF. The DNA of the CDR3 is TGTGCCAGCATGGCCTGGAACACTGAAGCTTTCTTT.

This clonotype was observed a handful of times. J is TRBJ2-7 and V is TRBV6-1; tentative D call: TRBD2 (6 bases). Trimming took off 1 base at V and 6 bases at J, with 10 bases between the two ends. This CDR3 comprises 13 residues. Germline assignment: CDR1 MNHNS and CDR2 SASEGT. CDR3 nucleotide sequence: TGTGCCAGCAGTGAAGAGGAGGGTTCCGAGCAGTACTTC. This encodes CASSEEEGSEQYF.

The rearrangement joins TRBV6-5 to TRBJ2-2; D might be TRBD2 (5 bases). V was trimmed by 0 bases and J by 5 bases, leaving 22 bases between them. The CDR3 runs to 19 residues. The germline V gene encodes CDR1 MNHEY and CDR2 SVGAGI. The DNA for the CDR3 is TGTGCCAGCAGTTACTCGCGGACCAGAATGGTAGCGCCAACCGGGGAGCTGTTTTTT. Translated, it gives CASSYSRTRMVAPTGELFF.

The V and J genes are TRBV29-1 and TRBJ2-1; TRBD1 is a possible D gene (6 bases). Trimming left V 4 bases short and J 3 bases short, with 16 bases between. The CDR3 consists of 15 residues. From germline, CDR1 is SQVTM and CDR2 ANQGSEA. CDR3 DNA: TGCAGCGTTGTAGCCCAGGGGCAGAACTACAATGAGCAGTTCTTC. Its protein is CSVVAQGQNYNEQFF.

This chain uses TRBV4-1 with TRBJ2-1, with 9 bases fitting TRBD2. CDR3 length: 16 residues. Per germline, CDR1 MGHRA and CDR2 YSYEKL. The ends lost 6 bases at V and 7 bases at J; junction bases unmatched: 13. The CDR3 region is CASSQSDRGGANEQFF. In DNA, the CDR3 is TGCGCCAGCAGTCAGTCCGATCGCGGGGGGGCAAATGAGCAGTTCTTC.

This chain joins TRBV4-3 and TRBJ2-1, with unresolved D. Germline V gene sequence: CDR1 LGHNA, CDR2 YSLEER. The CDR3 is made up of 15 amino acids. Trimming removed 0 bases from V and 6 bases from J, with 12 bases in between. CDR3 loop: CASSQDIRVGNEQFF. The DNA of the CDR3 is TGCGCCAGCAGCCAAGATATCCGCGTTGGCAATGAGCAGTTCTTC.

The chain is built from TRBV7-9 and TRBJ1-2, with D possibly TRBD1 on 5 matching bases. This CDR3 has 14 residues. V lost 4 bases to trimming and J lost 4 bases, with 13 bases between them. Germline V gene lookup returns CDR1 SEHNR and CDR2 FQNEAQ (reference sequence). Here the CDR3 reads CASSSQTDTYGYTF. In DNA form, the CDR3 reads TGTGCCAGCAGCTCCCAGACAGATACCTATGGCTACACCTTC.

The chain has TRBV27 and TRBJ2-7; 7 bases map to TRBD1. Trimming cost V 4 bases and J 4 bases; bases outside gene matches: 16. The germline CDR1 and CDR2 sequences are MNHEY and SMNVEV (reference sequence). The CDR3 length is 17 residues. The CDR3 spells CASSWDLTSSRGYEQYF. CDR3 coding DNA: TGTGCCAGCAGTTGGGATCTTACCAGTTCCAGGGGGTACGAGCAGTACTTC.